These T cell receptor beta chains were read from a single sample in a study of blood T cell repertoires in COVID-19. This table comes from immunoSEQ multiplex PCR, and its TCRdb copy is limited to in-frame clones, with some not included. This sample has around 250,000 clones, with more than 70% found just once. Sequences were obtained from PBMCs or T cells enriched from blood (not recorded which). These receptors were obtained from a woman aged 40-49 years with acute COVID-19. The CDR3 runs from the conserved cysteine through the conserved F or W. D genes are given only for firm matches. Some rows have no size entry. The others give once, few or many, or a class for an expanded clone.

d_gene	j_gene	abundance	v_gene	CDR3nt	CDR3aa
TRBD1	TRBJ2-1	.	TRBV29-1	TGCAGCGTACCCCTACAGGGGTTCTCCTACAATGAGCAGTTCTTC	CSVPLQGFSYNEQFF
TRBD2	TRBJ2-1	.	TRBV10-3	TGTGCCATCAGTGGTGAGTTAGCGGGAGGCGATGAGCAGTTCTTC	CAISGELAGGDEQFF
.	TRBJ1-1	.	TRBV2	TGTGCCAGCAGTAATATAGTGAGCACTGAAGCTTTCTTT	CASSNIVSTEAFF
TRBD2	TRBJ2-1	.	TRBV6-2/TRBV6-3	TGTGCCAGCAGTCGCCCCGGGACTAGCGGGGGCAATGAGCAGTTCTTC	CASSRPGTSGGNEQFF
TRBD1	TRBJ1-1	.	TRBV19	TGTGCCACAACGACCGACGGACAGGGACCAAACACTGAAGCTTTCTTT	CATTTDGQGPNTEAFF
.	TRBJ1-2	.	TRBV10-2	TGCGCCAGCAGTGCCTCCGGGAGGGGTGAGACCTTC	CASSASGRGETF
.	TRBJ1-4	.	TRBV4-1	TGCGCCAGCAGCCAATTTCAGGGGATTACTCTGGGGGAAAAACTGTTTTTT	CASSQFQGITLGEKLFF
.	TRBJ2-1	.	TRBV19	TGTGCCAGTAGTGATATGCGGGATTATCGTGAGCAGTTCTTC	CASSDMRDYREQFF
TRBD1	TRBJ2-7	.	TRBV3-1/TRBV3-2	TGTGCCAGCAGCCCACCGGGACAGGGTCAGCAGTACTTC	CASSPPGQGQQYF
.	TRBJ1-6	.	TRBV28	TGTGCCAGCAGTCCTCCAGGTGTGAATAATTCACCCCTCCACTTT	CASSPPGVNNSPLHF
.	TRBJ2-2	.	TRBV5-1	TGCGCCAGCAGCTTGGTCGGCACCGGGGAGCTGTTTTTT	CASSLVGTGELFF
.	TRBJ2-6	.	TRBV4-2	TGTGCCAGCAGCCGAGGGACATCTGGGGCCAACGTCCTGACTTTC	CASSRGTSGANVLTF
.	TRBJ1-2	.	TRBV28	TGTGCCAGCACGGGAAATATAGACTATGGCTACACCTTC	CASTGNIDYGYTF
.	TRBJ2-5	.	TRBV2	TGTGCCAGCATCTACCAAGAGACCCAGTACTTC	CASIYQETQYF
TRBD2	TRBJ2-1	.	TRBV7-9	TGTGCCAGCAGCTTAACGGGAGGCTCCTACAATGAGCAGTTCTTC	CASSLTGGSYNEQFF
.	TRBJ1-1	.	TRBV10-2	TGCGCCAGCAGTGAGAATTTTTCTCGGGTCACTGAAGCTTTCTTT	CASSENFSRVTEAFF
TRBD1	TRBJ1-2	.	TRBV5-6	TGTGCCAGCAGCCCTAGGACAGGGGGAATCTATGGCTACACCTTC	CASSPRTGGIYGYTF
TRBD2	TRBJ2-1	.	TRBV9	TGTGCCAGCAGCGAGGGGACTAGCGGGAGTTACAATGAGCAGTTCTTC	CASSEGTSGSYNEQFF
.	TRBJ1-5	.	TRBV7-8	TGTGCCAGCAGCGAAGGAAACAGGGCGGCCAATCAGCCCCAGCATTTT	CASSEGNRAANQPQHF
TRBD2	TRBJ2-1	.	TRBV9	TGTGCCAGCAGCGCAAGAACCCGACTAGCGGGAGGGGACAATGAGCAGTTCTTC	CASSARTRLAGGDNEQFF
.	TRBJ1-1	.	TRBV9	TGTGCCAGCAGCGTACTATCACAGGAGACTGAAGCTTTCTTT	CASSVLSQETEAFF
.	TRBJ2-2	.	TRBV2	TGTGCCAGCCGGGATAAGTGGGTTATGACCGGGGAGCTGTTTTTT	CASRDKWVMTGELFF
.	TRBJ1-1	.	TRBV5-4	TGTGCCAGCAGCTCGCCACTGACAGGGAACACTGAAGCTTTCTTT	CASSSPLTGNTEAFF
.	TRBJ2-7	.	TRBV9	TGTGCCAGCAGCGTAGGCGCGGGCGGGGCCCGATGGGACGAGCAGTACTTC	CASSVGAGGARWDEQYF
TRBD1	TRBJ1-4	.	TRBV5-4	TGTGCCAGCAGCACTCAGACAGGGGGCCCTGAAAAACTGTTTTTT	CASSTQTGGPEKLFF
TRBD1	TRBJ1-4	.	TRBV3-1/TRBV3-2	TGTGCCAGCAGCCAAATGGACAGGGCAACTAATGAAAAACTGTTTTTT	CASSQMDRATNEKLFF
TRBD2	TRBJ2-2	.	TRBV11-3	TGTGCCAGCAGCTTAGCCCTAGCGGGAGCGGGCACCGGGGAGCTGTTTTTT	CASSLALAGAGTGELFF
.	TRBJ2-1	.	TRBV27	TGTGCCAGCAGGATATTCTCGGGAAGAGGCTCGAGCTCCTACAATGAGCAGTTCTTC	CASRIFSGRGSSSYNEQFF
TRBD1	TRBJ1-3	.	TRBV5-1	TGCGCCAGCAGCTTGGCTCTCCCGGGACAGAACTCTGGAAACACCATATATTTT	CASSLALPGQNSGNTIYF
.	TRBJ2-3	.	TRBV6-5	TGTGCCAGCAGTTCCTTGGACTCTAGCACAGATACGCAGTATTTT	CASSSLDSSTDTQYF
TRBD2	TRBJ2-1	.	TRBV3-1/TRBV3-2	TGTGCCAGCAGCCGCGGTTCTAGCGGGAGTTCGGATGAGCAGTTCTTC	CASSRGSSGSSDEQFF
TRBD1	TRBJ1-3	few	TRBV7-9	TGTGCCAGCAGCCCGTGGACAGGGGGTGGAAGCACCATATATTTT	CASSPWTGGGSTIYF
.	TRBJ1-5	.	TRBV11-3	TGTGCCAGCAGCCCCATCCGACACCCCCAGCATTTT	CASSPIRHPQHF
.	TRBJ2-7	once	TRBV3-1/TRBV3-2	TGTGCCAGCAGCCATACCGGGACTTCACCCTACGAGCAGTACTTC	CASSHTGTSPYEQYF
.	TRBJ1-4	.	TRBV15	TGTGCCACCAGCAGGATGGGGGGGTTGGAGGAAAAACTGTTTTTT	CATSRMGGLEEKLFF
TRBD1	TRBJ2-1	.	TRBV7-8	TGTGCCAGCAGCTTAGAGGGACAGACCTACAATGAGCAGTTCTTC	CASSLEGQTYNEQFF
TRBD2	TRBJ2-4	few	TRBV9	TGTGCCAGCAGCGTAGGGGGACTAGAGGCGCAAAACATTCAGTACTTC	CASSVGGLEAQNIQYF
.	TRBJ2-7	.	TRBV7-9	TGTGCCAGCAGCCTCGGACGGACAAACTACGAGCAGTACTTC	CASSLGRTNYEQYF
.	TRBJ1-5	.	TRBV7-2	TGTGCCAGCAGCTTGGTACAGACGAATCAGCCCCAGCATTTT	CASSLVQTNQPQHF
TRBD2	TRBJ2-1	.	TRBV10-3	TGTGCCATCAGTGAGTGGAGTAGGGCTAGCGGGTACAATGAGCAGTTCTTC	CAISEWSRASGYNEQFF
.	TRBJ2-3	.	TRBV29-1	TGCAGCGTCGACATTCCCAGCACAGATACGCAGTATTTT	CSVDIPSTDTQYF
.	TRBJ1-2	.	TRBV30	TGTGCCTGGAGCTCCAGGGTCTATGGCTACACCTTC	CAWSSRVYGYTF
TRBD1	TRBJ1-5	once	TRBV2	TGTGCCAGCAGCGAACAGGGGGTTGCTCAGCCCCAGCATTTT	CASSEQGVAQPQHF
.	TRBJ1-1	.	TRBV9	TGTGCCAGCAGCGTAGCAGGGCACATGAACACTGAAGCTTTCTTT	CASSVAGHMNTEAFF
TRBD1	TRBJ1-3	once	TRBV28	TGTGCCAGCAAAGGGACAGCCTCTGGAAACACCATATATTTT	CASKGTASGNTIYF
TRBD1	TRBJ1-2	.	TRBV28	TGTGCCAGCACCATTCCGGACAGGTCTGGCTACACCTTC	CASTIPDRSGYTF
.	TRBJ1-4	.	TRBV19	TGTGCCAGTAGTGTCAGGGGAAATGAAAAACTGTTTTTT	CASSVRGNEKLFF
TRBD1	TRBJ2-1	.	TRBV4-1	TGCGCCAGCAGCCAAGTAGTTGGACAGGGCTCCGGTGAGCAGTTCTTC	CASSQVVGQGSGEQFF
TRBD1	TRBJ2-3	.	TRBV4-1	TGCGCCAGCAGCCAAGGACAGGGTATTAAAACAGATACGCAGTATTTT	CASSQGQGIKTDTQYF
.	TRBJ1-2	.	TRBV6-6	TGTGCCAGCAGCCCACAGGCTAACTATGGCTACACCTTC	CASSPQANYGYTF